Below are 10 T cell receptor beta chains sequenced from a single sample in a study of shared clonotypes between healthy human individuals. The data were produced by immunoSEQ multiplex PCR, yet TCRdb's version contains in-frame clones alone and is incomplete. The table lists roughly 640,000 clones, roughly 70% of them singletons, with over 1.5% in the top ten. The specimen sequenced was memory CD4+ T cells sorted from blood. Subset indicated: CD45RA-negative fraction. Every receptor here comes from a woman aged 25-40 years in good health.

This chain links TRBV4-1 with TRBJ2-1; the match to TRBD2 covers 9 bases. The V and J ends lost 1 base and 8 bases, in that order; junction bases with no gene match: 12. The CDR3 is made up of 17 amino acids. Per germline, CDR1 MGHRA and CDR2 YSYEKL. CDR3 nucleotides: TGCGCCAGCAGCCAAGCGAGGGGCGGGAGGGCCATGGATGAGCAGTTCTTC. It is translated as CASSQARGGRAMDEQFF.

V and J are TRBV27 and TRBJ1-4; 7 bases agree with TRBD1. CDR1 and CDR2 (germline): MNHEY, SMNVEV (reference sequence). V was clipped by 4 bases and J by 3 bases; unmatched bases: 2. The length of the CDR3 is 14 residues. The chain's CDR3 is CASSSRGANEKLFF. CDR3 sequence (DNA): TGTGCCAGCAGTTCCAGGGGGGCTAATGAAAAACTGTTTTTT.

The chain combines TRBV4-1 with TRBJ2-3; TRBD2 matches at 11 bases. J was trimmed by 3 bases and V by 6 bases; bases with no gene match: 8. CDR3 length: 16 residues. In germline, CDR1 is MGHRA, CDR2 YSYEKL. CDR3 nucleotides: TGCGCCAGCAGTGTACTAGCGGGGGTCCCTACAGATACGCAGTATTTT. Its translation is CASSVLAGVPTDTQYF.

The chain has TRBV28 and TRBJ1-1; D unresolved. Germline CDR1 is MDHEN and CDR2 is SYDVKM. V was trimmed by 2 bases and J by 4 bases, leaving 8 bases between them. This CDR3 region has 13 residues. The DNA of the CDR3 is TGTGCCAGCAGTTTAGACCGACGCACTGAAGCTTTCTTT. It is translated as CASSLDRRTEAFF.

The J gene is TRBJ1-1, the V gene TRBV7-2; TRBD1 is a possible D gene (6 bases). Germline CDR1 reads SGHTA; CDR2 reads FQGNSA. V was cut by 4 bases and J by 4 bases, with 19 bases left in between. This CDR3 region has 16 residues. The CDR3 is CASSSSTGMVATEAFF. In nucleotides, the CDR3 is TGTGCCAGCAGCTCATCCACAGGGATGGTGGCCACTGAAGCTTTCTTT.

In DNA, the CDR3 is TGTGCCAGCAGTTACGGGACAGGGGGAAACTATGGCTACACCTTC. This sequence encodes CASSYGTGGNYGYTF. The V gene is TRBV6-6, the J gene TRBJ1-2; 11 bases line up with TRBD1. CDR1 and CDR2 from the germline V gene are MNHNY and SVGAGI (reference sequence). Germline trimming cut 2 bases from V and 2 bases from J; bases unmatched to any gene: 1. The CDR3 is 15 residues long.

With respect to this clone: Other DNA sequences in the same sample also yield this CDR3. V gene TRBV5-1 combines with J gene TRBJ2-1, with 11 bases fitting TRBD2. Per germline, CDR1 SGHRS and CDR2 YFSETQ. V shed 0 bases, J shed 8 bases, and the junction held 4 bases outside the gene matches. The CDR3 length is 15 residues. This CDR3 is CASSLGLAGGDEQFF. The CDR3, as DNA: TGCGCCAGCAGCTTGGGCCTAGCGGGAGGCGATGAGCAGTTCTTC.

The chain couples TRBV14 to TRBJ2-7; TRBD2 agrees at 10 bases. There are 20 residues in the CDR3. The germline gives CDR1 SGHDN, CDR2 FVKESK. After removal of 0 bases from V and 2 bases from J, the junction contained 16 bases not matched to a gene. As DNA, the CDR3 is TGTGCCAGCAGCCAAGACCGACTATCCGACGCTAGCGGGGGCCCCTACGAGCAGTACTTC. This translates into CASSQDRLSDASGGPYEQYF.

This chain uses TRBV25-1 with TRBJ2-5; tentatively, D is TRBD1 (5 bases). V was cut by 6 bases and J by 3 bases, with 8 bases left in between. Germline V gene sequence: CDR1 MGHDK, CDR2 SYGVNS. This CDR3 contains 12 residues. The CDR3 spells CASREDKETQYF. CDR3 coding DNA: TGTGCCAGCAGAGAGGACAAAGAGACCCAGTACTTC.

The chain employs TRBV4-1 and TRBJ1-5; D is uncertain. Looked up from germline, CDR1 is MGHRA and CDR2 is YSYEKL. There are 19 residues in the CDR3. The germline V and J ends were trimmed by 3 bases and 1 base, with 22 bases remaining between them. Written as DNA, the CDR3 is TGCGCCAGCAGCCACACAGCCCCTAGACTGTTGTCCAGCAATCAGCCCCAGCATTTT. Translating gives CASSHTAPRLLSSNQPQHF.